The 2 T cell receptor beta chains below all came from one sample that was sequenced in a study of PD-L1 blockade in urothelial cancer. Time point described: pretreatment peripheral blood. Measured with immunoSEQ multiplex PCR; TCRdb has only the in-frame clones, and not every one. Of 35,000 to 45,000 clones listed, roughly 82% are singletons. The specimen was PBMCs, collected around atezolizumab (anti-PD-L1) treatment. Receptors were obtained from a man aged 60-69 years with urothelial cancer.

This chain joins TRBV28 and TRBJ2-5; 13 bases match TRBD2. The CDR3 totals 15 residues. The germline V gene encodes CDR1 MDHEN and CDR2 SYDVKM. After removal of 5 bases from V and 2 bases from J, the junction contained 2 bases not matched to a gene. CDR3 sequence: CASSQLAGGQETQYF. In DNA form, the CDR3 reads TGTGCCAGCAGTCAACTAGCGGGGGGGCAAGAGACCCAGTACTTC.

The chain employs TRBV5-1 and TRBJ2-1, with D unresolved. The V end lost 4 bases, the J end lost 4 bases, and 9 bases lay between the germline ends. CDR1 is SGHRS and CDR2 is YFSETQ in the germline V gene. The CDR3 contains 13 residues. The CDR3 is CASSPLLYNEQFF. CDR3 nucleotide sequence: TGCGCCAGCAGCCCTCTCCTGTACAATGAGCAGTTCTTC.